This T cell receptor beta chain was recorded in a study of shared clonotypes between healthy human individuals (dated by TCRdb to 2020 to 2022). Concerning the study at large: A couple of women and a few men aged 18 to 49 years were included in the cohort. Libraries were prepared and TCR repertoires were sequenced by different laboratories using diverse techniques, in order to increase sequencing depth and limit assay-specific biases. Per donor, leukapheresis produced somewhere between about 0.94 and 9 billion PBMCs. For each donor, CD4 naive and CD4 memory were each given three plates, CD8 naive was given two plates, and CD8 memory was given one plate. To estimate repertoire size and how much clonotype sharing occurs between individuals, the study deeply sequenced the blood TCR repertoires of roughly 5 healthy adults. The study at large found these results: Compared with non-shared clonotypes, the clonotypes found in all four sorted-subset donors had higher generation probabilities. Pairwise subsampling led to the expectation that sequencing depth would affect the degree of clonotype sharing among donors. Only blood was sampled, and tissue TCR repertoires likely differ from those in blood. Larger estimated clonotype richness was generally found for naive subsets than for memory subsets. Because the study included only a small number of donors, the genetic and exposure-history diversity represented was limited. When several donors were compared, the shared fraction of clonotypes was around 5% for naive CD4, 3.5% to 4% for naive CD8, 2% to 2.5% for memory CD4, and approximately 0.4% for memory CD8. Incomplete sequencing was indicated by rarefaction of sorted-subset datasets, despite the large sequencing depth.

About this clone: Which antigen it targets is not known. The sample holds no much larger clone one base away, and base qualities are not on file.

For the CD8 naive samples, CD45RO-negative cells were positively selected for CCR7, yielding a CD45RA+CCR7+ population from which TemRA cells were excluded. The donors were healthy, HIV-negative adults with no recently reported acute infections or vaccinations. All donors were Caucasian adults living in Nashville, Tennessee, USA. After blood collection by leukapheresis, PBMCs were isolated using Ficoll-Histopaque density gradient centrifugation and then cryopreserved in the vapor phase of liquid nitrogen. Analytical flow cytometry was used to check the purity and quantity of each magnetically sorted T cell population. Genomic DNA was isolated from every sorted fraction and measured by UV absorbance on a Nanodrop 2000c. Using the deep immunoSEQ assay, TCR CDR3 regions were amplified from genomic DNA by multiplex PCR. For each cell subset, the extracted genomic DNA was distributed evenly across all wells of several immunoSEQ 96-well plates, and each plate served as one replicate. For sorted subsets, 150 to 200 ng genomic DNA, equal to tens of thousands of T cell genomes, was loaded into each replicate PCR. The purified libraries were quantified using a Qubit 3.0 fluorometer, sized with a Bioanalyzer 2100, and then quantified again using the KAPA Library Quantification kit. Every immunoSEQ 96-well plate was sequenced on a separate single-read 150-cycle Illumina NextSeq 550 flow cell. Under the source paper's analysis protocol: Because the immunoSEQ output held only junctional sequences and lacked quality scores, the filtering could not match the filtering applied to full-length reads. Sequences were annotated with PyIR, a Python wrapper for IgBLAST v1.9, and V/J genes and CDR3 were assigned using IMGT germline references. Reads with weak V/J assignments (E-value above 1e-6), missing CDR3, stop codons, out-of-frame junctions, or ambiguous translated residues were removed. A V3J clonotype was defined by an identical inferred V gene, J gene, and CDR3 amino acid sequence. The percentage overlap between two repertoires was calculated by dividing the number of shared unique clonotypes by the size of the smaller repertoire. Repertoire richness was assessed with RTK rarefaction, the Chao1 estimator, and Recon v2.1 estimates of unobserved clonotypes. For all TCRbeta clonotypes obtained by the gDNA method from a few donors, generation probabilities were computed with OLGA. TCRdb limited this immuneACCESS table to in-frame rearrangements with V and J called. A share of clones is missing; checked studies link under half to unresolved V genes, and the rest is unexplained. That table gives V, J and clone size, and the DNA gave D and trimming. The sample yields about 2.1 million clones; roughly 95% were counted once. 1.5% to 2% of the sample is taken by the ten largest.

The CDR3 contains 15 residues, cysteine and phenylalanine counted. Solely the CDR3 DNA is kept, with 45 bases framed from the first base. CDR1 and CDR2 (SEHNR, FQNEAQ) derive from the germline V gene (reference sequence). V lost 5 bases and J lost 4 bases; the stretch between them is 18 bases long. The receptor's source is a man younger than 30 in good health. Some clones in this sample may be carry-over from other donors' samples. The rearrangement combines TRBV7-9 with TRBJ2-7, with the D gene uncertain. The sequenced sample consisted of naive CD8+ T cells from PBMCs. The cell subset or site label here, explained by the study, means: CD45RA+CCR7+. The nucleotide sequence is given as TGTGCCAGCAGCCCCCCGTTGGGTATCGTGTACGAGCAGTACTTC. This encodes CASSPPLGIVYEQYF.